This T cell receptor (beta chain) was captured by sequencing in a study of cytomegalovirus exposure and HLA in healthy donors. Regarding this clone: Its antigen is unknown.

Whole-study results and caveats: Reports indicated that the classifier achieved high specificity and sensitivity in diagnosing cytomegalovirus status. The investigators catalogued 164 TCR beta chains as cytomegalovirus-associated.

The germline V gene encodes CDR1 SEHNR and CDR2 FQNEAQ (reference sequence). The CDR3 runs to 16 residues. The V gene end was trimmed by 3 bases and the J gene end by 5 bases; junction bases not matched to a gene: 9. TCRdb keeps only in-frame clones here, not all; method: immunoSEQ multiplex PCR. The sample lists 65,000 to 80,000 clones, roughly 95% occurring once. The chain links TRBV7-9 to TRBJ2-5; 10 bases are shared with TRBD2. Sequencing input: PBMCs. This TCR derives from a woman between 18 and 30 years old in good health and CMV-seropositive. CDR3 nucleotide sequence: TGTGCCAGCAGCTTCAACCTAGCGGGAGAGGGGGAGACCCAGTACTTC. It codes for CASSFNLAGEGETQYF.